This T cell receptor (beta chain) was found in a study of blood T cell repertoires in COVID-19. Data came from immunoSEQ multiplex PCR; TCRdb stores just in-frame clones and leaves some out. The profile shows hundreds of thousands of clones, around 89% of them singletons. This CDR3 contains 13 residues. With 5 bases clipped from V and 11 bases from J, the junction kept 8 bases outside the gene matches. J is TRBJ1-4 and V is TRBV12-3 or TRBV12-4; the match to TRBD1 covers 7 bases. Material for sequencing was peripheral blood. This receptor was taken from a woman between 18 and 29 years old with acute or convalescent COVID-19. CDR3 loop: CASSVSTGSKLFF. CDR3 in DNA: TGTGCCAGCAGTGTATCGACAGGGAGTAAACTGTTTTTT.